This T cell receptor (beta chain) was recovered during a study of immune evolution from preneoplasia to lung adenocarcinoma. Whole-study findings and limits: Top clone frequencies peaked in normal lung, apparently declining through invasive adenocarcinoma.

Per germline, CDR1 SEHNR and CDR2 FQNEAQ (reference sequence). The V end was cut by 2 bases, the J end by 1 base, with 14 bases between. The CDR3 spans 17 residues. Some clones are missing from TCRdb's copy, which holds only in-frame ones; the method was immunoSEQ multiplex PCR. The table lists over 4,500 clones, around 77% of them singletons. Each case's diagnosis was confirmed by two pathologists on H&E. After pathologic assessment, macro-dissection selected premalignant or tumor cells for extraction. With respect to this clone: Its antigen is unidentified.

Sequenced: FFPE minimally invasive lung adenocarcinoma tissue. The rearrangement links TRBV7-9 to TRBJ2-2; D remains ambiguous. The clonotype comes from a person between 55 and 80 years old with lung adenocarcinoma. In DNA, the CDR3 is TGTGCCAGCAGCTTATTTCGCCCAGGCAGGAACACCGGGGAGCTGTTTTTT. Translating it yields CASSLFRPGRNTGELFF.